The TCR beta chain under discussion was sequenced for a study of T cell responses to AZD1222 COVID-19 vaccine. The method was immunoSEQ multiplex PCR; TCRdb's version includes in-frame clones alone and lacks a portion of them. The data contain 75,000 to 95,000 clones, nearly 90% of them seen just once; the ten biggest clones take up around 2.8%. The germline V gene encodes CDR1 SGDLS and CDR2 YYNGEE. The CDR3 runs to 17 residues. V dropped 0 bases and J dropped 0 bases, with 16 bases sitting between them. This chain links TRBV9 with TRBJ2-7, with a possible D match to TRBD2 (7 bases). The sample was peripheral blood, taken on day 0 of MenACWY control vaccination. This receptor was taken from an adult in good health. CDR3 DNA sequence: TGTGCCAGCAGCGTAGCCCTTGGGGGGGGCTCCTCCTACGAGCAGTACTTC. Its translation: CASSVALGGGSSYEQYF. Supplemented by reference TRBV9 and TRBJ2-7, the full variable domain reads DSGVTQTPKHLITATGQRVTLRCSPRSGDLSVYWYQQSLDQGLQFLIQYYNGEERAKGNILERFSAQQFPDLHSELNLSSLELGDSALYFCASSVALGGGSSYEQYFGPGTRLTVT.